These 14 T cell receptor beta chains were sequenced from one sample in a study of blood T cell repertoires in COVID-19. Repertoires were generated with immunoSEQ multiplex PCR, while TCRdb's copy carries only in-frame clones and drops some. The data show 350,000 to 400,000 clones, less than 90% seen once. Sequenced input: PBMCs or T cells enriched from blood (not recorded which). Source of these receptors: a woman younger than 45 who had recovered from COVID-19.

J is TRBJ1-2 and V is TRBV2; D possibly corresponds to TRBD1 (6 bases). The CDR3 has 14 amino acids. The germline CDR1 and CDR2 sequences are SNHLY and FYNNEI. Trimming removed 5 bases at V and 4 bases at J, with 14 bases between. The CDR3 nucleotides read TGTGCCAGCAGTCCGCAGGGGAACGGCTATGGCTACACCTTC. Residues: CASSPQGNGYGYTF.

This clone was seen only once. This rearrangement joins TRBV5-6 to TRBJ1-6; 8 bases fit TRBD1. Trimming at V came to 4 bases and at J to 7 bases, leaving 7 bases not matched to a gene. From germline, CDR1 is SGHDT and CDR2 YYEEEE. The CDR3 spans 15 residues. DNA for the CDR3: TGTGCCAGCAGCATGGGGACAGGAGGAAATTCACCCCTCCACTTT. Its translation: CASSMGTGGNSPLHF.

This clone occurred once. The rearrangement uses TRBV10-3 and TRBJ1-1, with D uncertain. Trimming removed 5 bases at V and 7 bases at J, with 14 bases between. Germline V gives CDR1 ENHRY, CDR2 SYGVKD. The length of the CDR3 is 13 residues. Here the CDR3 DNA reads TGTGCCATCAGTTACCAAACCGGGGTTGAAGCTTTCTTT. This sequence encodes CAISYQTGVEAFF.

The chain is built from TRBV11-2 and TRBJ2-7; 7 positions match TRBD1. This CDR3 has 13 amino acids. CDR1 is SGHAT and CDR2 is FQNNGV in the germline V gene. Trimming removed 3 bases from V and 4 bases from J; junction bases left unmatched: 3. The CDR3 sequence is CASSFGQAYEQYF. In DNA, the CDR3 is TGTGCCAGCAGCTTCGGACAGGCTTACGAGCAGTACTTC.

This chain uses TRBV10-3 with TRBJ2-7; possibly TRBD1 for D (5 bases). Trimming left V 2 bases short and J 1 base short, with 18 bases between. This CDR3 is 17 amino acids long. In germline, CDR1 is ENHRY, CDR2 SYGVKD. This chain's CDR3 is CAISEGVQGKGSYEQYF. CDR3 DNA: TGTGCCATCAGTGAGGGGGTGCAGGGAAAAGGATCCTACGAGCAGTACTTC.

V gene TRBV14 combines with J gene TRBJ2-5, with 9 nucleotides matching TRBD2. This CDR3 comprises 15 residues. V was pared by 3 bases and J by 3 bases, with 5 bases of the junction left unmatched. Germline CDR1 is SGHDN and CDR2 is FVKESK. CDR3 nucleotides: TGTGCCAGCAGCCAGGCGGGAGGGCCAGAAGAGACCCAGTACTTC. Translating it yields CASSQAGGPEETQYF.

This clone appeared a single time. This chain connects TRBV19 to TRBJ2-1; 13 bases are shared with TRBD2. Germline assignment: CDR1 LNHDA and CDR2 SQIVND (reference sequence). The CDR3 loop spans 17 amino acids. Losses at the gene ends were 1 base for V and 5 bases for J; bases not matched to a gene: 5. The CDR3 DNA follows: TGTGCCAGTAGTATAGGCGGACTAGCGGGAGAGGACAATGAGCAGTTCTTC. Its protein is CASSIGGLAGEDNEQFF.

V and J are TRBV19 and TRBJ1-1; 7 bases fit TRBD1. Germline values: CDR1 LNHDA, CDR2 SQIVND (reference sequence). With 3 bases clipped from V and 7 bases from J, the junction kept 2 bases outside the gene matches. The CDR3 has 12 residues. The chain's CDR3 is CASSMRGREAFF. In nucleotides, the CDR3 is TGTGCCAGTAGTATGAGGGGGCGTGAAGCTTTCTTT.

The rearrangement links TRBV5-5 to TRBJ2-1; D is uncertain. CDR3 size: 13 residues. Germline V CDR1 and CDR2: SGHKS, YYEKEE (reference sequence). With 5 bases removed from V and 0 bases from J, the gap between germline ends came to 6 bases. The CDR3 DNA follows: TGTGCCAGCAGACTAAACTCCTACAATGAGCAGTTCTTC. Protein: CASRLNSYNEQFF.

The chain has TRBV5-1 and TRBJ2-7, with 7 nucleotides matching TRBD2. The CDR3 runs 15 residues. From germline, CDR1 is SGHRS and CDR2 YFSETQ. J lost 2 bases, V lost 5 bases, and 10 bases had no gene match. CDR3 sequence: CASSKGTTETYEQYF. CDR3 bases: TGCGCCAGCAGTAAGGGGACTACCGAAACCTACGAGCAGTACTTC.

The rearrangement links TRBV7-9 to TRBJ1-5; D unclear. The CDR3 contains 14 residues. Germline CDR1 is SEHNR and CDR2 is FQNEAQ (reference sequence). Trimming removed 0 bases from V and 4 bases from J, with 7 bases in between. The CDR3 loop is CASSLATGNQPQHF. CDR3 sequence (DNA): TGTGCCAGCAGCTTAGCTACGGGTAATCAGCCCCAGCATTTT.

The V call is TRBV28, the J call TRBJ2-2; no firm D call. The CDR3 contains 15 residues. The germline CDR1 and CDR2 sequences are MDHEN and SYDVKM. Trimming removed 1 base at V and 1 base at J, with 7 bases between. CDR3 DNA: TGTGCCAGCAGTTTATTCCCAGGGAACACCGGGGAGCTGTTTTTT. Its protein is CASSLFPGNTGELFF.

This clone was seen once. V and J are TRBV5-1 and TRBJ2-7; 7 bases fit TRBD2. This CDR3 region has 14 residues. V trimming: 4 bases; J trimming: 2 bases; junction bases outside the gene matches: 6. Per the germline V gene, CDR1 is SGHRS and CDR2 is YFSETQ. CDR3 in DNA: TGCGCCAGCAGCCCGACTAGCCTCCCCTACGAGCAGTACTTC. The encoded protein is CASSPTSLPYEQYF.

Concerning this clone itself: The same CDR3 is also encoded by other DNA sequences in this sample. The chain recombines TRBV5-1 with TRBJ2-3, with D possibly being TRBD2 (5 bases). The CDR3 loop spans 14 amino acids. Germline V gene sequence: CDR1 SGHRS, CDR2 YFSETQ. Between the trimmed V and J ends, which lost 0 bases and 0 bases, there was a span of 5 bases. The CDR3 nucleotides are TGCGCCAGCAGCTTGGGCGGGAGCACAGATACGCAGTATTTT. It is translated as CASSLGGSTDTQYF.